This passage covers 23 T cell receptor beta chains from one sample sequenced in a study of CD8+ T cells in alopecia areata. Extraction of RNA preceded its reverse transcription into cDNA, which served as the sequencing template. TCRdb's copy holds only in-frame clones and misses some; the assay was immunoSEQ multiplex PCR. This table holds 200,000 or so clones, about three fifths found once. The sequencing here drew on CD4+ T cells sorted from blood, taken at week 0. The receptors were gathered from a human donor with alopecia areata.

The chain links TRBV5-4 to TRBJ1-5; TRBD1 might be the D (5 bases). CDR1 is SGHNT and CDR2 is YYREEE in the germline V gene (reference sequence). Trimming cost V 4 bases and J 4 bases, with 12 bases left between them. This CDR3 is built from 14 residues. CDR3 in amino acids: CASSPGPGNQPQHF. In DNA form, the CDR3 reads TGTGCCAGCAGCCCCGGGCCAGGGAATCAGCCCCAGCATTTT.

CDR3 protein: CASSPIASNTGELFF. In nucleotides, the CDR3 is TGTGCCAGCAGCCCTATAGCGTCGAACACCGGGGAGCTGTTTTTT. J is TRBJ2-2 and V is TRBV7-9, with a tentative D call TRBD2 (5 bases). Germline-derived CDR1 and CDR2 are SEHNR and FQNEAQ (reference sequence). Trimming pared 5 bases from V and 0 bases from J, leaving 10 bases between. There are 15 residues in the CDR3.

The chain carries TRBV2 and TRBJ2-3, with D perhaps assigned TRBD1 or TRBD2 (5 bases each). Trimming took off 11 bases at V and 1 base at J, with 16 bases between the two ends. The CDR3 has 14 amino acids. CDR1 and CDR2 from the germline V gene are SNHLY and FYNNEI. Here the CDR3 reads CARRGKGRTDTQYF. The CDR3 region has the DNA TGTGCCCGTAGGGGCAAGGGACGCACAGATACGCAGTATTTT.

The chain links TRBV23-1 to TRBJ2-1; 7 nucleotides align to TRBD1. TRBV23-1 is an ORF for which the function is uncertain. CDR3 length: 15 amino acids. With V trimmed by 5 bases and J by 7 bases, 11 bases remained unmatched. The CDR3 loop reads CASSARDRSRNEQFF. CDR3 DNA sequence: TGCGCCAGCAGTGCCCGGGACAGATCTCGGAATGAGCAGTTCTTC.

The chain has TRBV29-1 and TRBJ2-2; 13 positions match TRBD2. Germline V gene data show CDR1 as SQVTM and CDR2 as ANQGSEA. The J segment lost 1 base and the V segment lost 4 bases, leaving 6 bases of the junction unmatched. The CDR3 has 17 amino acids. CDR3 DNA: TGCAGCGTTGCACGACTAGCGGGGGGCCAGAACACCGGGGAGCTGTTTTTT. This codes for CSVARLAGGQNTGELFF.

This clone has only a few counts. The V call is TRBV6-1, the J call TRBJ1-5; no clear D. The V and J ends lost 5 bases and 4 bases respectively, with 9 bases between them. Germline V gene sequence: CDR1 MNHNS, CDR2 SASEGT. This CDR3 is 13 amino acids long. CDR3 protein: CASSLNLNQPQHF. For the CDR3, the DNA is TGTGCCAGCAGTCTTAACCTTAATCAGCCCCAGCATTTT.

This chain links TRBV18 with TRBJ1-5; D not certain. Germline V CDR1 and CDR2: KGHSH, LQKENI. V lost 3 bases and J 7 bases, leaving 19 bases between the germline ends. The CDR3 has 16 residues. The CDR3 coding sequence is TGTGCCAGCTCACCTGTGGGTGAGACGGGTACCCAGCCCCAGCATTTT. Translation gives CASSPVGETGTQPQHF. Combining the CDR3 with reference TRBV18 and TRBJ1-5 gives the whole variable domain NAGVMQNPRHLVRRRGQEARLRCSPMKGHSHVYWYRQLPEEGLKFMVYLQKENIIDESGMPKERFSAEFPKEGPSILRIQQVVRGDSAAYFCASSPVGETGTQPQHFGDGTRLSIL.

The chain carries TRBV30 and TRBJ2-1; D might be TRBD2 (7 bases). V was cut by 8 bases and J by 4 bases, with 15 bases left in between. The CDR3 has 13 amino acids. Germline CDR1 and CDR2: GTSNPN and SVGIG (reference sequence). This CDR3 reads CATKGGQYNEQFF. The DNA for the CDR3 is TGTGCCACAAAGGGGGGGCAGTACAATGAGCAGTTCTTC.

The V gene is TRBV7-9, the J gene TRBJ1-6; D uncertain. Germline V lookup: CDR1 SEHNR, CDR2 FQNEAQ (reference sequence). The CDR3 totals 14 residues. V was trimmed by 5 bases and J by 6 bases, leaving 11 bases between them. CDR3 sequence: CASSARTVNSPLHF. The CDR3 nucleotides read TGTGCCAGCAGCGCGAGAACGGTTAATTCACCCCTCCACTTT.

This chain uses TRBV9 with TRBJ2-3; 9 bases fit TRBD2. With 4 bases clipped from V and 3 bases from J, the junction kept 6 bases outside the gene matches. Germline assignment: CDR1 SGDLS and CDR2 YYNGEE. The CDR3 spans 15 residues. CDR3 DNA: TGTGCCAGCAGCTCGGTAGCGGGAGTTACAGATACGCAGTATTTT. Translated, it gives CASSSVAGVTDTQYF.

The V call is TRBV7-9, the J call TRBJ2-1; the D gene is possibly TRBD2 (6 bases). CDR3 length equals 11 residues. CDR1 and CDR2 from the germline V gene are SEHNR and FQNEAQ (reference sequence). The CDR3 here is CAAGGVQEQFF. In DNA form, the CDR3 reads TGTGCAGCCGGGGGAGTACAGGAGCAGTTCTTC.

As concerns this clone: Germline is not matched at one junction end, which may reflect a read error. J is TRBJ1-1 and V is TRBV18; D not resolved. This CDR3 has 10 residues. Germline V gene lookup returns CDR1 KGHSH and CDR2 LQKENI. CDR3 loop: CASSFPGLAF. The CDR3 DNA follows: TGTGCCAGCTCATTTCCTGGGCTTGCTTTT. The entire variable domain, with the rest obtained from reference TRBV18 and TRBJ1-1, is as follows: NAGVMQNPRHLVRRRGQEARLRCSPMKGHSHVYWYRQLPEEGLKFMVYLQKENIIDESGMPKERFSAEFPKEGPSILRIQQVVRGDSAAYFCASSFPGLAFGQGTRLTVV.

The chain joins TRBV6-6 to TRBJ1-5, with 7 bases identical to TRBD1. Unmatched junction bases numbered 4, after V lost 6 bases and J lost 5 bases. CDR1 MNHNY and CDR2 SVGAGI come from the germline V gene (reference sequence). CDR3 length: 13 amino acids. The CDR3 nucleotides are TGTGCCAGCAGCTATGGACAGGATCAGCCCCAGCATTTT. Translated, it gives CASSYGQDQPQHF.

DNA of the CDR3: TGTGCCACCAGCAGAGATCGTACTAGCGGGAGGTCTGGGGCCAACGTCCTGACTTTC. Translated: CATSRDRTSGRSGANVLTF. The rearrangement links TRBV15 to TRBJ2-6; TRBD2 agrees at 12 bases. CDR1 LNHNV and CDR2 YYDKDF come from the germline V gene (reference sequence). V shed 0 bases, J shed 1 base, and the junction held 4 bases outside the gene matches. This CDR3 has 19 residues.

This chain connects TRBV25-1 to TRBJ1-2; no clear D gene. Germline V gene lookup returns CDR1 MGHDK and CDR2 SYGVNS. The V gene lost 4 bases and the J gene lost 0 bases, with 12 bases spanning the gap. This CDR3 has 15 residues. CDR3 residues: CASSGGSRSNYGYTF. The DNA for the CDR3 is TGTGCCAGCAGTGGAGGTTCCAGGTCTAACTATGGCTACACCTTC.

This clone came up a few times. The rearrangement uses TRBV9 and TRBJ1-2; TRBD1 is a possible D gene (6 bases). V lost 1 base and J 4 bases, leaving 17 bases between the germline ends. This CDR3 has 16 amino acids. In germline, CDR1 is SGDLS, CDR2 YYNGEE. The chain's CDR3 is CASSVSGQHFFYGYTF. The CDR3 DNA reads TGTGCCAGCAGCGTATCCGGACAGCACTTTTTCTATGGCTACACCTTC.

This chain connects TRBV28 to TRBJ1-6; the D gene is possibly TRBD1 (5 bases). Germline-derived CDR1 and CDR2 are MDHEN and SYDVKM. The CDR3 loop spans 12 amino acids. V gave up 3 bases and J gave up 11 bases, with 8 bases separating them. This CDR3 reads CASSFQGPPLHF. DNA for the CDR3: TGTGCCAGCAGTTTTCAGGGCCCACCCCTCCACTTT.

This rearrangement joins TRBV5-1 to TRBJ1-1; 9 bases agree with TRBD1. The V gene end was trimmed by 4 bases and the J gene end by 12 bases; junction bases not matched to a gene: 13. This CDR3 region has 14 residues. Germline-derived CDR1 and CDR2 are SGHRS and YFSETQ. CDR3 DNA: TGCGCCAGCAGCCTTTGGAGGGGACAGGGTTCGACTTTCTTT. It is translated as CASSLWRGQGSTFF.

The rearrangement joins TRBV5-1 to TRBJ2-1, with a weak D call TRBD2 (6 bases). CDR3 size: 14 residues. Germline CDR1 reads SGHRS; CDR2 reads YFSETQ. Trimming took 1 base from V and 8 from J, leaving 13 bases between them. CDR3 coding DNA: TGCGCCAGCAGCTTGACACCCCGACTAGATGAGCAGTTCTTC. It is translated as CASSLTPRLDEQFF. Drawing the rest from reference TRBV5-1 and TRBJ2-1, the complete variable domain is KAGVTQTPRYLIKTRGQQVTLSCSPISGHRSVSWYQQTPGQGLQFLFEYFSETQRNKGNFPGRFSGRQFSNSRSEMNVSTLELGDSALYLCASSLTPRLDEQFFGPGTRLTVL.

Here the CDR3 reads CASSSYWVAGGHNEQFF. As DNA, the CDR3 is TGCGCCAGCAGCTCCTACTGGGTAGCGGGGGGCCACAATGAGCAGTTCTTC. This chain links TRBV5-1 with TRBJ2-1, with TRBD2 identical over 10 bases. CDR3 size: 17 residues. The germline V gene has CDR1 SGHRS and CDR2 YFSETQ. The J segment lost 5 bases and the V segment lost 3 bases, leaving 11 bases of the junction unmatched.

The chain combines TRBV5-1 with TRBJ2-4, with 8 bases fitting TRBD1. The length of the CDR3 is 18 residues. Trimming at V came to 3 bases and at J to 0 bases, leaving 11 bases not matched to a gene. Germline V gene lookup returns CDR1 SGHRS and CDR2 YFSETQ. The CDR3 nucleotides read TGCGCCAGCAGCTCGGGACAGGATCATGTTCTAGCCAAAAACATTCAGTACTTC. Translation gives CASSSGQDHVLAKNIQYF.

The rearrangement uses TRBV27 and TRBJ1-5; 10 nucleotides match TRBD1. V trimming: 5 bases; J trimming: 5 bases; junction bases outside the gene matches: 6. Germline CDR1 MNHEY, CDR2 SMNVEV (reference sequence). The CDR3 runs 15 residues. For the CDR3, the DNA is TGTGCCAGCAGTCGACAGGGGGCTCGGGATCAGCCCCAGCATTTT. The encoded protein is CASSRQGARDQPQHF.

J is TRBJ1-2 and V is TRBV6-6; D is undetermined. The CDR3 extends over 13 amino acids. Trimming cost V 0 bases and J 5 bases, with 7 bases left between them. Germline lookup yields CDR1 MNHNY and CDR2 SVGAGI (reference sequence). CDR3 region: CASSYSPAYGYTF. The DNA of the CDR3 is TGTGCCAGCAGTTACTCTCCAGCTTATGGCTACACCTTC.